Here is one TCR beta chain with its context. Genomic DNA, the template, was used for profiling of the TCR beta VDJ and CDR3. Via MiXCR, TCRdb re-called the reads, giving one row per CDR3 protein. The table has approximately 180,000 distinct CDR3 sequences, about 60% seen once. The source of the sample is a study of CD8+CD57+ T cells in acquired aplastic anemia. Previously, flow cytometry had revealed CD8+CD57+ cell expansion in the patients chosen for sequencing. The ends were cut back, 4 bases at V and 4 bases at J, with 9 bases in the middle. CDR1 SEHNR and CDR2 FQNEAQ come from the germline V gene (reference sequence). This CDR3 is 13 amino acids long.

The chain uses TRBV7-9 and TRBJ2-3; weak D call: TRBD2 (7 bases). The source is a human donor with aplastic anemia. The sample consisted of sorted CD4+, CD8+, or CD8+CD57+ T cells (not recorded which) from PBMCs. The CDR3 spells CASSSRGPDTQYF. The CDR3 DNA reads TGTGCCAGCAGCTCGCGGGGGCCAGATACGCAGTATTTT.